This T cell receptor beta chain came from a study of T-cell reconstitution after alpha-beta-depleted transplantation in children. This clonotype was observed at least ten times. Unique molecular identifiers featured in how the TCRbeta library was prepared. MiXCR was run by TCRdb on the PCR reads, yielding one entry per CDR3 protein. The sample lists roughly 500,000 distinct CDR3 sequences; around 12% were seen once. V lost 4 bases and J lost 6; bases outside the gene matches: 7. Germline assignment: CDR1 MNHEY and CDR2 SMNVEV (reference sequence). The CDR3 runs to 15 residues. The clonotype was recovered from a human donor who donated a stem cell graft to a child with combined immunodeficiency. This sequence joins TRBV27 and TRBJ2-1; TRBD2 agrees at 9 bases. The sample consisted of PBMCs from the stem cell graft donor, taken from the stem cell graft. CDR3 residues: CASSSIAGEANEQFF. The CDR3 bases are TGTGCCAGCAGTTCTATAGCGGGAGAGGCCAATGAGCAGTTCTTC.